This passage covers 6 T cell receptor beta chains from one sample sequenced in a study of T cells expressing NK-cell markers. TCRdb reworked the 5' RACE reads into one entry per CDR3 protein, no DNA. This listing includes 440,000 or so distinct CDR3 sequences. Sequencing input: blood T cells: a sorted CD56 or NKG2C T cell subset, CD4+ or CD8+ T cells, or bulk PBMC T cells (not recorded which). The receptors shown here come from a woman aged 18 to 69 in good health.

The rearrangement uses TRBV3-1 and TRBJ2-3; the D call of TRBD1 rests on TCRdb alone, since no DNA is present to check it. This CDR3 has 14 residues. Germline V gene sequence: CDR1 LGHDT, CDR2 YNNKEL (reference sequence). The CDR3 loop is CASSQRGGRSTQYF.

The rearrangement joins TRBV4-2 to TRBJ2-5; TCRdb designates TRBD2, a call that cannot be tested without DNA. This CDR3 contains 13 residues. Germline V gives CDR1 LGHNA, CDR2 YNFKEQ. Here the CDR3 reads CASSPDWQETQYF.

The chain recombines TRBV11-2 with TRBJ1-1. The V gene's germline CDR1 is SGHAT and CDR2 FQNNGV. The CDR3 totals 13 residues. The CDR3 spells CASSLGTAVEAFF.

This sequence joins TRBV11-2 and TRBJ2-5; TCRdb indicates TRBD2, and absent DNA this call remains unverified. CDR3 length equals 14 residues. Germline-derived CDR1 and CDR2 are SGHAT and FQNNGV. The CDR3 loop is CASSLGLGEATQYF.

This chain joins TRBV6-1 and TRBJ2-3; TCRdb reports TRBD1, a call that lacks DNA to check it against. The CDR3 runs 15 residues. The V gene's germline CDR1 is MNHNS and CDR2 SASEGT. The chain's CDR3 is CASSGGTGSLDTQYF.

The chain has TRBV4-3 and TRBJ2-3; TCRdb designates TRBD1, a call that cannot be tested without DNA. The CDR3 is 16 amino acids. CDR1 and CDR2 (germline): LGHNA, YSLEER. CDR3 in amino acids: CASSQATGVYTDTQYF.